This entry concerns a single T cell receptor (beta chain). Its antigen is as yet unknown. This CDR3 region has 14 residues. Germline loops: CDR1 SGHNT, CDR2 YYREEE (reference sequence). Trimming removed 0 bases from V and 10 bases from J; junction bases left unmatched: 9. These data belong to a study of cytomegalovirus exposure and HLA in healthy donors. Study-wide results and caveats: Presence/absence comparisons presumed near-even sequencing depth among donors. Highest at DRB1 and lowest at HLA-C, TCR association rates differed among HLA loci in a later analysis.

The PCR employed 60 Vbeta primers together with 13 Jbeta primers. Assay: immunoSEQ multiplex PCR; the TCRdb copy retains only in-frame clones and omits some. This sample contains 41,000 or so clones. The sequence derives from a man aged 25 to 40 in good health and CMV-seronegative. The V call is TRBV5-4, the J call TRBJ1-1; 7 nucleotides align to TRBD1. Sequenced sample: PBMCs. DNA of the CDR3: TGTGCCAGCAGCTTGGAAGGGACAGCCCAGAGAGCTTTCTTT. The encoded protein is CASSLEGTAQRAFF.